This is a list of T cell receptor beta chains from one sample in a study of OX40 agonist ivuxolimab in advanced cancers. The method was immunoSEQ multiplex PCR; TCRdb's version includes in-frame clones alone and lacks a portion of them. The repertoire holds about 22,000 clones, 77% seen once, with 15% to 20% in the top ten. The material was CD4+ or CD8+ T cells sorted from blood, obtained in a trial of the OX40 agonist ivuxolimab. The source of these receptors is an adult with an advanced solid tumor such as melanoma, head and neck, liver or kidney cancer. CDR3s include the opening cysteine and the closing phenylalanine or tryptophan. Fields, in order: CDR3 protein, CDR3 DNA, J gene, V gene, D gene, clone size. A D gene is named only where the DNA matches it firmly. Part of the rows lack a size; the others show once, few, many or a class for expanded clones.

CDR3: CASGLAGDKETQYF
DNA: TGCGCCAGCGGGCTAGCGGGGGACAAAGAGACCCAGTACTTC
J: TRBJ2-5
V: TRBV10-2
D: TRBD2
size: NA

CDR3: CASSGYRGESVEAFF
DNA: TGTGCCAGCAGCGGTTACAGGGGCGAGTCGGTCGAAGCTTTCTTT
J: TRBJ1-1
V: TRBV9
D: TRBD1
size: NA

CDR3: CASTLQSGRNSPLHF
DNA: TGTGCCAGCACCCTACAGAGTGGGCGGAATTCACCCCTCCACTTT
J: TRBJ1-6
V: TRBV2
D: NA
size: large

CDR3: CASSTATRSVYEQYF
DNA: TGCGCCAGCAGCACGGCGACCCGCTCGGTCTACGAGCAGTACTTC
J: TRBJ2-7
V: TRBV5-1
D: NA
size: NA

CDR3: CASSLYGGSSYEQYF
DNA: TGTGCCAGCAGCTTGTACGGGGGGAGTTCCTACGAGCAGTACTTC
J: TRBJ2-7
V: TRBV5-6
D: TRBD2
size: NA

CDR3: CASNYPGSTQYF
DNA: TGTGCCAGCAACTACCCCGGATCAACCCAGTACTTC
J: TRBJ2-5
V: TRBV5-4
D: NA
size: few

CDR3: CASSMGQGAYEQYF
DNA: TGTGCCAGTAGTATGGGGCAGGGGGCCTACGAGCAGTACTTC
J: TRBJ2-7
V: TRBV19
D: TRBD1
size: NA

CDR3: CASSGIGLAGSSSYEQYF
DNA: TGTGCCAGCAGTGGAATTGGACTAGCGGGATCGAGCTCCTACGAGCAGTACTTC
J: TRBJ2-7
V: TRBV25-1
D: TRBD2
size: NA

CDR3: CASSYRPGYNEKLFF
DNA: TGTGCCAGCAGTTACCGGCCAGGCTATAATGAAAAACTGTTTTTT
J: TRBJ1-4
V: TRBV6-5
D: NA
size: NA

CDR3: CASSARGQVYQPQHF
DNA: TGTGCCAGCAGTGCCCGCGGACAGGTCTATCAGCCCCAGCATTTT
J: TRBJ1-5
V: TRBV2
D: TRBD1
size: NA